The 30 T cell receptor beta chains listed next were all sequenced from one sample in a study of OX40 agonist ivuxolimab in advanced cancers. This table comes from immunoSEQ multiplex PCR, and its TCRdb copy is limited to in-frame clones, with some not included. Here the sample spans approximately 35,000 clones, about 81% being singletons. The material sequenced was CD4+ or CD8+ T cells sorted from blood, taken in a trial of the OX40 agonist ivuxolimab. The receptor set was obtained from an adult with an advanced solid tumor such as melanoma, head and neck, liver or kidney cancer.

This clone has a handful of counts. The J gene is TRBJ1-5, the V gene TRBV28, with a weak D call TRBD1 (5 bases). CDR1 and CDR2 from the germline V gene are MDHEN and SYDVKM. This CDR3 is 16 amino acids long. Trimming took 4 bases from V and 3 from J, leaving 16 bases between them. CDR3 in amino acids: CASSSLGEVLNQPQHF. DNA for the CDR3: TGTGCCAGCAGTTCCTTGGGGGAAGTCCTCAATCAGCCCCAGCATTTT.

This sequence joins TRBV6-5 and TRBJ2-2; 7 bases match TRBD2. The CDR3 has 15 residues. CDR1 MNHEY and CDR2 SVGAGI come from the germline V gene. Germline trimming cut 6 bases from V and 4 bases from J; bases unmatched to any gene: 8. CDR3 loop: CASSTPGGGTGELFF. The CDR3 DNA sequence: TGTGCCAGCAGCACGCCGGGGGGAGGCACCGGGGAGCTGTTTTTT.

This rearrangement joins TRBV18 to TRBJ2-7, with 7 bases matching TRBD1. The junction had 6 bases not matched to a gene; V was cut back by 3 bases and J by 4 bases. Looked up from germline, CDR1 is KGHSH and CDR2 is LQKENI. CDR3 length: 14 amino acids. CDR3 amino acids: CASSPGQSGYEQYF. CDR3 in DNA: TGTGCCAGCTCACCGGGACAGAGTGGTTACGAGCAGTACTTC.

This clone occurred once. The V gene is TRBV11-2, the J gene TRBJ2-3, with D perhaps being TRBD1 or TRBD2 (5 bases each). V shed 1 base and J shed 5 bases, with 16 bases lying between them. Germline-derived CDR1 and CDR2 are SGHAT and FQNNGV. This CDR3 is 16 amino acids long. CDR3 loop: CASSLGYRAGRDTQYF. The CDR3 coding sequence is TGTGCCAGCAGCTTAGGGTATCGGGCAGGGAGAGATACGCAGTATTTT.

The chain carries TRBV7-2 and TRBJ2-7; 10 positions agree with TRBD1. CDR1 and CDR2 from the germline V gene are SGHTA and FQGNSA. After removal of 5 bases from V and 2 bases from J, the junction contained 6 bases not matched to a gene. This CDR3 has 15 residues. CDR3 nucleotide sequence: TGTGCCAGCAGCCAAACGGGGACAGGGGCCTACGAGCAGTACTTC. Its translation: CASSQTGTGAYEQYF.

The chain couples TRBV28 to TRBJ2-4, with a possible D match to TRBD1 (6 bases). Germline CDR1 and CDR2: MDHEN and SYDVKM. The CDR3 totals 16 residues. V dropped 4 bases and J dropped 0 bases, with 13 bases sitting between them. CDR3: CASSSFGQLAKNIQYF. CDR3 sequence (DNA): TGTGCCAGCAGTTCCTTTGGACAGCTAGCCAAAAACATTCAGTACTTC.

The chain joins TRBV7-2 to TRBJ2-2, with D uncertain. The CDR3 extends over 14 amino acids. CDR1 and CDR2 (germline): SGHTA, FQGNSA. Trimming pared 2 bases from V and 8 bases from J, leaving 12 bases between. The CDR3 protein is CASSLSPNVGELFF. The CDR3 DNA is TGTGCCAGCAGCTTATCCCCCAATGTGGGGGAGCTGTTTTTT.

The chain couples TRBV4-3 to TRBJ2-3; TRBD1 is a possible D gene (5 bases). CDR1 and CDR2 from the germline V gene are LGHNA and YSLEER. The CDR3 is made up of 14 amino acids. V was pared by 1 base and J by 1 base, with 6 bases between. CDR3: CASSQGRGTDTQYF. CDR3 sequence (DNA): TGCGCCAGCAGCCAAGGCAGGGGCACAGATACGCAGTATTTT.

The V call is TRBV7-2, the J call TRBJ1-3, with unresolved D. This CDR3 spans 14 amino acids. The V gene's germline CDR1 is SGHTA and CDR2 FQGNSA. V was trimmed by 1 base and J by 4 bases, leaving 8 bases between them. As DNA, the CDR3 is TGTGCCAGCAGCTTAGGATCGATAGGAAACACCATATATTTT. It translates to CASSLGSIGNTIYF.

The rearrangement links TRBV5-1 to TRBJ2-6; no clear D. V lost 4 bases and J 2 bases, leaving 7 bases between the germline ends. Looked up from germline, CDR1 is SGHRS and CDR2 is YFSETQ. The CDR3 has 14 amino acids. DNA of the CDR3: TGCGCCAGCAGCGGTCTGCCTGGGGCCAACGTCCTGACTTTC. Translation: CASSGLPGANVLTF.

CDR3 nucleotides: TGTGCCAGTAGCCCCGGGCAAAAGAAAGAGGCTTTCTTT. This encodes CASSPGQKKEAFF. The J gene is TRBJ1-1, the V gene TRBV19, with D uncertain. The germline V and J ends were trimmed by 6 bases and 11 bases, with 19 bases remaining between them. Germline loops: CDR1 LNHDA, CDR2 SQIVND (reference sequence). The CDR3 sequence is 13 residues long.

The rearrangement links TRBV11-1 to TRBJ2-3, with D perhaps matching TRBD1 (6 bases). Trimming left V 5 bases short and J 2 bases short, with 11 bases between. Germline loops: CDR1 SGHAT, CDR2 FQDESV (reference sequence). The CDR3 runs to 14 residues. DNA of the CDR3: TGTGCCAGCAGCCCCCGGGACAACACAGATACGCAGTATTTT. Amino acids: CASSPRDNTDTQYF.

The chain links TRBV18 to TRBJ1-1; TRBD1 might be the D (6 bases). Trimming shortened V by 6 bases and J by 4 bases, and 18 bases separated the two germline ends. CDR1 and CDR2 (germline): KGHSH, LQKENI. The CDR3 extends over 15 amino acids. CDR3 region: CASSQVGGARTEAFF. In DNA, the CDR3 is TGTGCCAGCTCCCAAGTTGGGGGGGCCCGCACTGAAGCTTTCTTT.

The chain uses TRBV25-1 and TRBJ1-2; TRBD1 is a possible D gene (5 bases). The CDR3 runs to 16 residues. Germline assignment: CDR1 MGHDK and CDR2 SYGVNS. V dropped 1 base and J dropped 2 bases, with 14 bases sitting between them. CDR3 bases: TGTGCCAGCAGTGAATCTCGGGACTTCGGCAACTATGGCTACACCTTC. Residues: CASSESRDFGNYGYTF.

This clone came up once. V and J are TRBV6-5 and TRBJ2-5, with no clear D. Germline values: CDR1 MNHEY, CDR2 SVGAGI. The length of the CDR3 is 14 residues. Trimming shortened V by 2 bases and J by 5 bases, and 12 bases separated the two germline ends. Written as DNA, the CDR3 is TGTGCCAGCAGTTACGGCAGGTCCAGGGAGACCCAGTACTTC. Amino acid sequence: CASSYGRSRETQYF.

The CDR3 DNA reads TGTGCCAGCAGTGCTCCAAGGACGGGGAAGCAGGAAAAACTGTTTTTT. Translated: CASSAPRTGKQEKLFF. This chain uses TRBV27 with TRBJ1-4, with unresolved D. With 5 bases removed from V and 8 bases from J, the gap between germline ends came to 21 bases. This CDR3 contains 16 residues. Germline CDR1 reads MNHEY; CDR2 reads SMNVEV (reference sequence).

The chain is built from TRBV5-1 and TRBJ1-2, with 8 bases fitting TRBD1. V lost 2 bases and J lost 4; bases outside the gene matches: 4. This CDR3 contains 14 residues. CDR1 is SGHRS and CDR2 is YFSETQ in the germline V gene. In DNA, the CDR3 is TGCGCCAGCAGCTTAGGACAGGGCGGCTATGGCTACACCTTC. It translates to CASSLGQGGYGYTF.

J is TRBJ1-2 and V is TRBV19; 10 bases align to TRBD1. The CDR3 sequence is 14 residues long. Germline assignment: CDR1 LNHDA and CDR2 SQIVND (reference sequence). Germline trimming cut 7 bases from V and 7 bases from J; bases unmatched to any gene: 9. This CDR3 reads CASTSDRGIRGYTF. The CDR3, as DNA: TGTGCCAGTACCTCGGACAGGGGGATTCGTGGCTACACCTTC.

J is TRBJ2-1 and V is TRBV28; no definite D call. Germline V lookup: CDR1 MDHEN, CDR2 SYDVKM. The CDR3 has 15 amino acids. Trimming removed 1 base at V and 1 base at J, with 8 bases between. In DNA, the CDR3 is TGTGCCAGCAGTTTATACGCGAATTCCTACAATGAGCAGTTCTTC. Residues: CASSLYANSYNEQFF.

The rearrangement links TRBV25-1 to TRBJ1-5; D may be TRBD1 (5 bases). Germline lookup yields CDR1 MGHDK and CDR2 SYGVNS. The ends were cut back, 8 bases at V and 6 bases at J, with 14 bases in the middle. The CDR3 length is 13 residues. The DNA for the CDR3 is TGTGCCAGCCGGCGAGGGGATGGTCAGCCCCAGCATTTT. Its protein product is CASRRGDGQPQHF.

V usage is TRBV6-5 and J usage is TRBJ2-7; 14 nucleotides line up with TRBD2. The junction had 8 bases not matched to a gene; V was cut back by 6 bases and J by 7 bases. Per the germline V gene, CDR1 is MNHEY and CDR2 is SVGAGI. The CDR3 spans 15 residues. This CDR3 reads CASRATSGRAREQYF. The CDR3 region has the DNA TGTGCCAGCAGGGCGACTAGCGGGAGGGCGAGGGAGCAGTACTTC.

The chain carries TRBV6-5 and TRBJ1-4; 7 bases agree with TRBD1. From germline, CDR1 is MNHEY and CDR2 SVGAGI. The CDR3 extends over 12 amino acids. J gave up 7 bases and V 5 bases, and 1 base lay outside the gene matches. The CDR3 DNA reads TGTGCCAGCAGTACAGGGGTTGAAAAACTGTTTTTT. Its protein product is CASSTGVEKLFF.

The CDR3 sequence: CSVLQGKAEAFF. For the CDR3, the DNA is TGCAGCGTTTTACAGGGGAAAGCCGAAGCTTTCTTT. The chain joins TRBV29-1 to TRBJ1-1; TRBD1 matches 7 bases. The CDR3 consists of 12 residues. V was clipped by 5 bases and J by 8 bases; unmatched bases: 8. Germline CDR1 and CDR2: SQVTM and ANQGSEA.

This chain uses TRBV28 with TRBJ2-7; 9 bases agree with TRBD2. CDR1 and CDR2 from the germline V gene are MDHEN and SYDVKM. Trimming took 6 bases from V and 3 from J; bases not matched to a gene: 12. This CDR3 comprises 16 residues. CDR3 loop: CASSPGELAGIYEQYF. CDR3 bases: TGTGCCAGCAGCCCAGGGGAGCTAGCGGGAATCTACGAGCAGTACTTC.

This chain uses TRBV7-2 with TRBJ1-1; 7 positions agree with TRBD1. Trimming removed 5 bases from V and 1 base from J; junction bases left unmatched: 7. CDR3 length equals 15 residues. Germline V gene data show CDR1 as SGHTA and CDR2 as FQGNSA. The CDR3 bases are TGTGCCAGCAGCGCCGCCGGGACAGAGAACACTGAAGCTTTCTTT. Amino acids: CASSAAGTENTEAFF.

The chain is built from TRBV11-3 and TRBJ1-1, with no clear D. Germline V gene sequence: CDR1 SGHNT, CDR2 YENEEA. V gave up 4 bases and J gave up 1 base, with 10 bases separating them. CDR3 length: 14 residues. CDR3 sequence (DNA): TGTGCCAGCAGCTCCGGTGGGCAGAACACTGAAGCTTTCTTT. This codes for CASSSGGQNTEAFF.

The chain uses TRBV7-3 and TRBJ2-2; a weak D match, TRBD2 (6 bases). Trimming cost V 2 bases and J 0 bases, with 10 bases left between them. This CDR3 has 16 residues. From germline, CDR1 is SGHTA and CDR2 FQGTGA. The CDR3 DNA sequence: TGTGCCAGCAGCTTACGCGGGACCTCGAACACCGGGGAGCTGTTTTTT. This gives the protein CASSLRGTSNTGELFF.

This clone was counted a few times. This chain joins TRBV6-1 and TRBJ1-6, with 7 nucleotides matching TRBD1. Germline V lookup: CDR1 MNHNS, CDR2 SASEGT. This CDR3 contains 14 residues. J gave up 7 bases and V 0 bases, and 0 bases lay outside the gene matches. The CDR3, as DNA: TGTGCCAGCAGTGAAGCGACAGGGAATTCACCCCTCCACTTT. It translates to CASSEATGNSPLHF.

The rearrangement joins TRBV30 to TRBJ2-3; no definite D call. The V and J ends lost 5 bases and 2 bases respectively, with 8 bases between them. Germline CDR1 reads GTSNPN; CDR2 reads SVGIG (reference sequence). The CDR3 runs to 12 residues. CDR3 nucleotides: TGTGCCTGGGCGTCCGTCACAGATACGCAGTATTTT. Amino acid sequence: CAWASVTDTQYF.

This rearrangement joins TRBV2 to TRBJ1-1; D not resolved. Germline lookup yields CDR1 SNHLY and CDR2 FYNNEI. With 2 bases removed from V and 8 bases from J, the gap between germline ends came to 12 bases. The CDR3 sequence is 13 residues long. CDR3 nucleotides: TGTGCCAGCAGTGAATGGAACCGCCCAGAAGCTTTCTTT. Translating it yields CASSEWNRPEAFF.